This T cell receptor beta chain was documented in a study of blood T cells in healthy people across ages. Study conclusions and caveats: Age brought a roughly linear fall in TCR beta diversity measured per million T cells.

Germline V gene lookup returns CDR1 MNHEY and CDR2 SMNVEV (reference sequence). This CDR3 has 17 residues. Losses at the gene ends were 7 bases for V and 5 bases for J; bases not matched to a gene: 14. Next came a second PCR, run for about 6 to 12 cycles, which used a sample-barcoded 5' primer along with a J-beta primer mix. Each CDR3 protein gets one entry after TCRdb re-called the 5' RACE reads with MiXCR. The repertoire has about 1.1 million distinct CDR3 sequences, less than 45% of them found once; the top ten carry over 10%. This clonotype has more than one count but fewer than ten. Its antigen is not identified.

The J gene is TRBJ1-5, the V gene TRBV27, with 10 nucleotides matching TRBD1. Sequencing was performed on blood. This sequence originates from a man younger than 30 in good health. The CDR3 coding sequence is TGTGCCAGCACCCTCGACAGGGGGCAAGTTTTCGATCAGCCCCAGCATTTT. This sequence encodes CASTLDRGQVFDQPQHF.